One sample yielded the 14 T cell receptor beta chains listed below, sequenced in a study of CD8 T cells in Susac syndrome. After extraction with the RNeasy kit, roughly 0.45 to 1 ug of the RNA was reverse transcribed using random hexamers. TCRdb re-called the immunoSEQ multiplex PCR reads with MiXCR, one entry per CDR3 protein. This repertoire shows some 260,000 distinct CDR3 sequences, roughly 85% found once; its top ten account for around 0.11%. The sample taken for sequencing was CD8+ T cells from PBMCs. All receptors derive from a human donor with multiple sclerosis.

The chain joins TRBV7-9 to TRBJ2-7; D tentatively reads TRBD1 or TRBD2 (5 bases each). This CDR3 has 13 amino acids. Between the trimmed V and J ends, which lost 6 bases and 5 bases, there was a span of 14 bases. The germline CDR1 and CDR2 sequences are SEHNR and FQNEAQ (reference sequence). The chain's CDR3 is CASRLGRADEQYF. The CDR3, as DNA: TGTGCCAGCAGGTTGGGACGGGCCGACGAGCAGTACTTC.

This chain uses TRBV28 with TRBJ1-5; D might be TRBD1 (5 bases). V was cut by 9 bases and J by 2 bases, with 20 bases left in between. The germline CDR1 and CDR2 sequences are MDHEN and SYDVKM. The CDR3 totals 16 residues. The CDR3 sequence is CASLPPAGPRNQPQHF. DNA for the CDR3: TGTGCCAGTTTACCCCCGGCGGGGCCTCGCAATCAGCCCCAGCATTTT.

V usage is TRBV12-3 or TRBV12-4 and J usage is TRBJ2-3, with D perhaps matching TRBD1 (6 bases). Between the trimmed V and J ends, which lost 7 bases and 1 base, there was a span of 15 bases. The CDR3 totals 15 residues. CDR3 in DNA: TGTGCCAGCAACCCTATCAGGGGTCGCACAGATACGCAGTATTTT. Translating it yields CASNPIRGRTDTQYF.

This clonotype was seen just once. The chain's CDR3 is CASSNGQGQTGELFF. DNA for the CDR3: TGTGCCAGCAGCAACGGACAGGGACAAACCGGGGAGCTGTTTTTT. The rearrangement joins TRBV28 to TRBJ2-2; TRBD1 matches 8 bases. CDR1 MDHEN and CDR2 SYDVKM come from the germline V gene. V lost 6 bases, J lost 5 bases, and 8 bases stayed unmatched. CDR3 length equals 15 residues.

The V call is TRBV12-5, the J call TRBJ2-3; D remains unclear. Trimming removed 5 bases from V and 9 bases from J, with 18 bases in between. CDR3 length: 14 residues. From germline, CDR1 is LGHNT and CDR2 FRNRAP. CDR3 DNA sequence: TGTGCTAGTGGTACCGGGCCCCTGCCCGCCACGCAGTATTTT. Its translation is CASGTGPLPATQYF.

The rearrangement uses TRBV10-3 and TRBJ1-1; D uncertain. Germline V CDR1 and CDR2: ENHRY, SYGVKD. V was pared by 3 bases and J by 1 base, with 6 bases between. The CDR3 runs to 13 residues. The CDR3 region has the DNA TGTGCCATCAGTGATGTGGGGAACACTGAAGCTTTCTTT. Translation gives CAISDVGNTEAFF.

The chain is built from TRBV7-9 and TRBJ1-1; weak D call: TRBD1 (5 bases). Trimming took 2 bases from V and 1 from J, leaving 14 bases between them. This CDR3 is 16 amino acids long. Germline CDR1 is SEHNR and CDR2 is FQNEAQ (reference sequence). Here the CDR3 reads CASSLTPTGQNTEAFF. CDR3 bases: TGTGCCAGCAGCTTAACACCTACTGGACAGAACACTGAAGCTTTCTTT.

This clonotype appeared a single time. The chain couples TRBV3-1 to TRBJ2-7; 12 bases agree with TRBD2. From germline, CDR1 is LGHDT and CDR2 YNNKEL (reference sequence). V shed 1 base, J shed 5 bases, and the junction held 6 bases outside the gene matches. The CDR3 runs 16 residues. In DNA, the CDR3 is TGTGCCAGCAGCCAAGGACTAGCGGGAGAGGGCCACGAGCAGTACTTC. Residues: CASSQGLAGEGHEQYF.

The chain is built from TRBV30 and TRBJ2-5; TRBD1 agrees at 7 bases. The CDR3 is made up of 13 amino acids. CDR1 is GTSNPN, CDR2 SVGIG, per germline (reference sequence). Losses at the gene ends were 5 bases for V and 3 bases for J; bases not matched to a gene: 6. CDR3 sequence: CAWATGYEETQYF. DNA for the CDR3: TGTGCCTGGGCGACAGGGTACGAAGAGACCCAGTACTTC.

The chain joins TRBV6-5 to TRBJ2-1; D might be TRBD1 or TRBD2, each matching 5 bases. Germline V lookup: CDR1 MNHEY, CDR2 SVGAGI. Trimming left V 3 bases short and J 3 bases short, with 18 bases between. This CDR3 has 17 amino acids. CDR3: CASSYRAWGPSYNEQFF. As DNA, the CDR3 is TGTGCCAGCAGTTATAGGGCTTGGGGACCGAGCTACAATGAGCAGTTCTTC.

The V call is TRBV7-2, the J call TRBJ2-7, with 9 bases identical to TRBD2. Germline CDR1 and CDR2: SGHTA and FQGNSA. Trimming cost V 5 bases and J 4 bases; bases outside gene matches: 12. This CDR3 has 16 amino acids. CDR3: CASSQLPASGKYEQYF. The DNA for the CDR3 is TGTGCCAGCAGCCAGCTTCCGGCTAGCGGGAAATACGAGCAGTACTTC.

This rearrangement joins TRBV28 to TRBJ2-7, with 11 bases that match TRBD2. The J segment lost 4 bases and the V segment lost 8 bases, leaving 7 bases of the junction unmatched. Germline V gives CDR1 MDHEN, CDR2 SYDVKM. The CDR3 is made up of 14 amino acids. This chain's CDR3 is CASGTTSGTYEQYF. CDR3 sequence (DNA): TGTGCCAGCGGGACGACTAGCGGGACTTACGAGCAGTACTTC.

V is TRBV29-1 and J is TRBJ1-2; D is possibly TRBD1 (6 bases). The CDR3 sequence is 14 residues long. From germline, CDR1 is SQVTM and CDR2 ANQGSEA. Trimming removed 1 base at V and 2 bases at J, with 11 bases between. CDR3 sequence: CSVEVSGQNYGYTF. The CDR3, as DNA: TGCAGCGTTGAAGTTAGTGGACAGAACTATGGCTACACCTTC.

This clonotype was seen only once. The J gene is TRBJ2-5, the V gene TRBV6-5, with D possibly being TRBD2 (6 bases). V lost 0 bases and J lost 0, with 11 bases in between. The CDR3 runs 16 residues. In germline, CDR1 is MNHEY, CDR2 SVGAGI. The DNA for the CDR3 is TGTGCCAGCAGTTACTCGGGGGGACCGTACCAAGAGACCCAGTACTTC. It is translated as CASSYSGGPYQETQYF.